This TCR beta chain was observed in a study of T cell repertoires in cytomegalovirus infection (dated by TCRdb to the late 2010s). In the study overall: Donor HLA type was relevant to the analysis, because carriage of CMV infection together with the matching HLA type was indicated by public TCR beta signatures. Study-wide findings and limitations: In both this cohort and an independent cohort of 352 donors, the cumulative frequency of public TCR beta family members distinguished carriers of CMV infection plus the relevant HLA type. The ex vivo response was dominated by HLA-C-restricted CMV-specific TCR beta clonotypes, and the single most frequent clonotype in two of eight donors was supplied by these HLA-C-restricted clonotypes.

The germline V gene (reference sequence) sets CDR1 to GTSNPN and CDR2 to SVGIG. V loses 2 bases, J loses 6 bases, and the germline ends lie 11 bases apart. From its cysteine to its phenylalanine, the CDR3 spans 13 amino acids. Only the CDR3 DNA stays, 39 bases, in frame from base 1. Sequencing was performed on an Illumina HiSeq 1500. TCRdb handled the public reads itself, with Q25 trimming in fastp and clone calling in MiXCR, and kept productive beta chains. Records with the same CDR3 protein are collapsed into one entry carrying the most frequent genes and DNA. Counted in this sample were more than 400,000 distinct CDR3 sequences; about 25% of them appeared once. Jointly, the top ten make up 13% of the sample. As for this clonotype: Its cognate antigen has yet to be identified. Nothing much larger sits one base from this clone, and base qualities are not available.

The rearrangement combines TRBV30 with TRBJ1-5; matching of 6 bases hints at TRBD1 as the D gene. The sample comprised PBMCs. The TCR comes from a human donor in good health (CMV status not recorded). Some clones in this sample may be carry-over from other donors' samples. The DNA is as follows: TGTGCCTGGAGTCTCCGGGGGGCTCAGCCCCAGCATTTT. The resulting protein is CAWSLRGAQPQHF.